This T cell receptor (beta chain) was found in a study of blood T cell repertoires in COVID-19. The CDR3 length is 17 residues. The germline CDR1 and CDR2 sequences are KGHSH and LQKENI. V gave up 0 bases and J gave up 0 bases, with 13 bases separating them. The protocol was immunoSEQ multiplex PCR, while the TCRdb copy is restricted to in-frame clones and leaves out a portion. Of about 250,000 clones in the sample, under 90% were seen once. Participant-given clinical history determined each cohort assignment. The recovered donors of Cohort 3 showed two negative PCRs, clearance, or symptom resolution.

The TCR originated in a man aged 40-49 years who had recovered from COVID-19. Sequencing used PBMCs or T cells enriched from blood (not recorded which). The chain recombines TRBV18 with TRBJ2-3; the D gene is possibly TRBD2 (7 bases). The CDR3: CASSPPGGTTSTDTQYF. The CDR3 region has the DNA TGTGCCAGCTCACCACCGGGGGGGACAACTAGCACAGATACGCAGTATTTT.